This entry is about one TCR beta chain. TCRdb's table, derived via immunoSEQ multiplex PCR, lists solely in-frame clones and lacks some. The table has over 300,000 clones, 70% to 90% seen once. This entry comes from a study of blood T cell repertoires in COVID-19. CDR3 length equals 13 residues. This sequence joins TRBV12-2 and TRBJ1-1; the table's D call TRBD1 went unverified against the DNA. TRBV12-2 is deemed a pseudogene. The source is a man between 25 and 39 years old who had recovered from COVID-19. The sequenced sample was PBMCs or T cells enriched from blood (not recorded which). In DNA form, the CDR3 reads TGTGCAAGTCGCTTCCACAGGGACACTGAAGCTTTCTTT. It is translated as CASRFHRDTEAFF.